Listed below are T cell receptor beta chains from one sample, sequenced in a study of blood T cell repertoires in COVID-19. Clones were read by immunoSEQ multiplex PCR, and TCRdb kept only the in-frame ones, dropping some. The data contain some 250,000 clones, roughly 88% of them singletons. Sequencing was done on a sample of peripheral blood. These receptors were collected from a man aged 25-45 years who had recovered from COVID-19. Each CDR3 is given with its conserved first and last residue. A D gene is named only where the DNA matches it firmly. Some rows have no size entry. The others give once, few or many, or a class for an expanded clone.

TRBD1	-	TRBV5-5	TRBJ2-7	TGTGCCAGCAGCTCGGACAGGGGTTCCTACGAGCAGTACTTC	CASSSDRGSYEQYF
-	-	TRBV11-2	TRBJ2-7	TGTGCCAGCAGCTTAGGAAGGGGGGACTACTACGAGCAGTACTTC	CASSLGRGDYYEQYF
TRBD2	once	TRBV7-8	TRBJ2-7	TGTGCCAGCAGCTGGGCTAGCGGGGGGGCTTACGAGCAGTACTTC	CASSWASGGAYEQYF
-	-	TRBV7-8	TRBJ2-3	TGTGCCAGCGGGGGCCGTGGGGCAGATACGCAGTATTTT	CASGGRGADTQYF
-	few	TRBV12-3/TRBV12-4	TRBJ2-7	TGTGCCAGCAGCTCCCTGTTCTACGAGCAGTACTTC	CASSSLFYEQYF
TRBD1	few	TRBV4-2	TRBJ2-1	TGTGCCAGCAGCCGAGGGGTCCGGACAGGGTCCTACAATGAGCAGTTCTTC	CASSRGVRTGSYNEQFF
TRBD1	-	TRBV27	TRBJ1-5	TGTGCCAGCAGCCCAATACAGGGGCAAAATCAGCCCCAGCATTTT	CASSPIQGQNQPQHF
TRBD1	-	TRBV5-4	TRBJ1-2	TGTGCCAGCAGCTCCTCACAGGGGGCGATCGGCTACACCTTC	CASSSSQGAIGYTF
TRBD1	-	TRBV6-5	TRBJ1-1	TGTGCCAGCAGTCAACAGGGGCTCGACGCTTTCTTT	CASSQQGLDAFF
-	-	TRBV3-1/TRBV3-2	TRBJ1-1	TGTGCCAGCAGCCGAATTGCTCAGGGGAACACTGAAGCTTTCTTT	CASSRIAQGNTEAFF
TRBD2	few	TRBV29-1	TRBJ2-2	TGCAGCGTTGTTTCCAGCGGGGGGGCCAAGGCCGGGGAGCTGTTTTTT	CSVVSSGGAKAGELFF
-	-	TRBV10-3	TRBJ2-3	TGTGCCATCAGTGATTCCCGGGGTCGCCGACAGGGCACAGATACGCAGTATTTT	CAISDSRGRRQGTDTQYF
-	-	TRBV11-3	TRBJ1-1	TGTGCCAGCAGCACGGGGGGCGTAGCGAACACTGAAGCTTTCTTT	CASSTGGVANTEAFF
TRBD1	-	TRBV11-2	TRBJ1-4	TGTGCCAGCAATACAGGGGGCTACCCTAATGAAAAACTGTTTTTT	CASNTGGYPNEKLFF
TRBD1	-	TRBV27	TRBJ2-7	TGTGCCAGCAGTCCAGATTGGACAGGGTACGAGCAGTACTTC	CASSPDWTGYEQYF
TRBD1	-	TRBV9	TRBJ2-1	TGTGCCAGCAGCGCCCCGGGACAGGGGAGCTCCTACAATGAGCAGTTCTTC	CASSAPGQGSSYNEQFF
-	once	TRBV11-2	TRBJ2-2	TGTGCCAGCATCAGAGGTGTGGTTCCCGAGGAGCTGTTTTTT	CASIRGVVPEELFF
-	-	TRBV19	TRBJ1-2	TGTGCCAGTAGTATAGAGGCCGGGAACTATGGCTACACCTTC	CASSIEAGNYGYTF
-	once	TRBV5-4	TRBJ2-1	TGTGCCAGCAGCTTCGACCCCTCAGGTTACAATGAGCAGTTCTTC	CASSFDPSGYNEQFF
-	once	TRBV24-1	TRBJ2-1	TGTGCCGCGGGGCGGGACCACAATGAGCAGTTCTTC	CAAGRDHNEQFF
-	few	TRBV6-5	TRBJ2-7	TGTGCCAGCAGTTACGGCCTAGACAGTTCCTACGAGCAGTACTTC	CASSYGLDSSYEQYF
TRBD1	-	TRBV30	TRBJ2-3	TGTGCCTGGAGCCTAGCCGGGACAGGGTTTTACTATTTT	CAWSLAGTGFYYF
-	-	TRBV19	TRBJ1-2	TGTGCCACCCGATTTCCAGGGAACTATGGCTACACCTTC	CATRFPGNYGYTF
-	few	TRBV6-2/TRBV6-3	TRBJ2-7	TGTGCCAGCAGCCAAACGCGACAGGTTTCTGGGGAGCAGTACTTC	CASSQTRQVSGEQYF
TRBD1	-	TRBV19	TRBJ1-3	TGTGCCACTTCGGGACAGGGGGCTGGAAACACCATATATTTT	CATSGQGAGNTIYF
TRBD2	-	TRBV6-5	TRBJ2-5	TGTGCCAGCAGTTACTCCTTGGCTAGCGGATTAGGGACCCAGTACTTC	CASSYSLASGLGTQYF
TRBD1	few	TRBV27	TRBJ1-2	TGTGCCAGCAGTCCAGGGGGACAGAACTATGGCTACACCTTC	CASSPGGQNYGYTF
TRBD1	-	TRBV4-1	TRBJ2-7	TGCGCCAGCAGCCAAGATCTTGGGGGACAGGGGTCCTACGAGCAGTACTTC	CASSQDLGGQGSYEQYF
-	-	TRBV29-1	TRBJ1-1	TGCAGCGTTGAATCGGTGAACACTGAAGCTTTCTTT	CSVESVNTEAFF
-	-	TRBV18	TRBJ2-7	TGTGCCAGCTCCCCGGCTTTTCGGGGGAGCTCCTACGAGCAGTACTTC	CASSPAFRGSSYEQYF
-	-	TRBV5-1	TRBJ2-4	TGCGCCAGCAGCTCTCTTATAGCCAAAAACATTCAGTACTTC	CASSSLIAKNIQYF
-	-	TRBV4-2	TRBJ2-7	TGTGCCAGCAGCCAAGAGAACCTTCAGGGAGAGCAGTACTTC	CASSQENLQGEQYF
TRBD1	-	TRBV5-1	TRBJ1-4	TGCGCCAGCAGCACGGACAGGGGCGACGAAAAACTGTTTTTT	CASSTDRGDEKLFF
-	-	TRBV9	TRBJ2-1	TGTGCCAGCAGAGGTACGGGATATGAGCAGTTCTTC	CASRGTGYEQFF
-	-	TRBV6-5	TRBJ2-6	TGTGCCAGCAGTACAGGGTATGGGGCCAACGTCCTGACTTTC	CASSTGYGANVLTF
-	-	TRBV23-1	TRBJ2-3	TGCGCCAGCAGTCAGACCGCCGCTAGGACAGATACGCAGTATTTT	CASSQTAARTDTQYF
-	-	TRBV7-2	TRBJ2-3	TGTGCCAGCAGCTTAGTTGGGGGGGCCGGGACAGATACGCAGTATTTT	CASSLVGGAGTDTQYF
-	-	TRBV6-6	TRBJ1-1	TGTGCCAGCAGTTACGTACAACTGAACACTGAAGCTTTCTTT	CASSYVQLNTEAFF
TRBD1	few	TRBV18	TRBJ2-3	TGTGCCAGCTCACCCCAACCAGACAGGGTTTCGCCGTATTTT	CASSPQPDRVSPYF
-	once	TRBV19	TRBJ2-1	TGTGCCACTGCCCGTGGGGGGGGGCTGAATGAGCAGTTCTTC	CATARGGGLNEQFF
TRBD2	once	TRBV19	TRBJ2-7	TGTGCCAGTAGTATCGGGGCCGGGACTACCAGCGAGCAGTACTTC	CASSIGAGTTSEQYF
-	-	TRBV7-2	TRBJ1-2	TGTGCCAGCAGCTTAGGCGGGAGGACGGTAGCCGCCCTCTATGGCTACACCTTC	CASSLGGRTVAALYGYTF
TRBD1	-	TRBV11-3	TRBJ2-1	TGTGCCAGCAGCTTAGGGTCAGGGGGCAGCTGGGCACATGAGCAGTTCTTC	CASSLGSGGSWAHEQFF
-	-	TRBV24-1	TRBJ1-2	TGTGCCACCAGTGACCACGGGACAAACTATGGCTACACCTTC	CATSDHGTNYGYTF
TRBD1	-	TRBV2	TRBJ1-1	TGTGCCAGCAGTGATCTACAGGGGCTCTCCGGGAACACTGAAGCTTTCTTT	CASSDLQGLSGNTEAFF
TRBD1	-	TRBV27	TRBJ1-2	TGTGCCAGCAAAACCGGAGGGGGCCGTGGCTACACCTTC	CASKTGGGRGYTF
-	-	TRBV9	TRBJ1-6	TGTGCCAGCAGCGCCCGGGACGGGAGCTATAATTCACCCCTCCACTTT	CASSARDGSYNSPLHF
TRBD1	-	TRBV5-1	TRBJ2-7	TGCGCCAGCAGCTTTAGCAGGGGGCTTACCGAGCAGTACTTC	CASSFSRGLTEQYF
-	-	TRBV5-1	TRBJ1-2	TGCGCCAGCAGCTTGGGCCAGGGTAACTATGGCTACACCTTC	CASSLGQGNYGYTF
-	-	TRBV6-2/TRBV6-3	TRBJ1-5	TGTGCCAGCAGTTTAAACAGTAATCAGCCCCAGCATTTT	CASSLNSNQPQHF
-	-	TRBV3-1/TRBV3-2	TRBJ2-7	TGTGCCAGCAGCCAAGAGGGGCAGTCCTACGAGCAGTACTTC	CASSQEGQSYEQYF